Listed below are T cell receptor beta chains from one sample, sequenced in a study of cytomegalovirus exposure and HLA in healthy donors. Profiling relied on immunoSEQ multiplex PCR, and the TCRdb table lists in-frame clones only, not all of them. The data hold some 170,000 clones, with approximately 82% observed a single time. The source material was PBMCs. The receptors here all came from a woman aged 30 to 39 in good health and CMV-seronegative. Each CDR3 is given with its conserved first and last residue. A D gene is named only where the DNA matches it firmly. Size values are once, few and many counts, or a class for expanded clones, and some rows have none.

J: TRBJ2-3; length: 11; V: TRBV6-6; D: NA; size: NA; DNA: TGTGCCAGCACCTACACAGATACGCAGTATTTT; CDR3: CASTYTDTQYF
J: TRBJ1-2; length: 15; V: TRBV19; D: NA; size: few; DNA: TGTGCCAGTAGCCCCGGAGCGGGCCTAAGCTATGGCTACACCTTC; CDR3: CASSPGAGLSYGYTF
J: TRBJ2-1; length: 15; V: TRBV6-5; D: TRBD2; size: NA; DNA: TGTGCCAGCAGTTACCGTGGGACTACCTACAATGAGCAGTTCTTC; CDR3: CASSYRGTTYNEQFF
J: TRBJ2-7; length: 13; V: TRBV30; D: NA; size: NA; DNA: TGTGCCTGGAAATTTGCGGAGGCCTACGAGCAGTACTTC; CDR3: CAWKFAEAYEQYF
J: TRBJ2-7; length: 17; V: TRBV19; D: TRBD1; size: few; DNA: TGTGCCAGTAGTATAGATAGGGCCGGGACAGATCACTACGAGCAGTACTTC; CDR3: CASSIDRAGTDHYEQYF
J: TRBJ2-3; length: 13; V: TRBV5-6; D: NA; size: NA; DNA: TGTGCCAGCAGCTTGTCCGTCGAGTGGTGGCAGTATTTT; CDR3: CASSLSVEWWQYF
J: TRBJ2-4; length: 15; V: TRBV6-5; D: TRBD2; size: NA; DNA: TGTGCCAGCAGTTACTCGACTAGCGGTAAAAACATTCAGTACTTC; CDR3: CASSYSTSGKNIQYF
J: TRBJ2-6; length: 17; V: TRBV2; D: TRBD2; size: few; DNA: TGTGCCAGCCGACGGACTAGCGGGATGGCTGGGGCCAACGTCCTGACTTTC; CDR3: CASRRTSGMAGANVLTF
J: TRBJ2-3; length: 15; V: TRBV19; D: TRBD1; size: once; DNA: TGTGCCAGTAGTGCTAGGGACAGGGGATTAGATACGCAGTATTTT; CDR3: CASSARDRGLDTQYF
J: TRBJ1-4; length: 15; V: TRBV7-8; D: TRBD1; size: NA; DNA: TGTGCCAGCAGCTCCGGGGACAGGGGGAGCGAAAAACTGTTTTTT; CDR3: CASSSGDRGSEKLFF
J: TRBJ1-4; length: 14; V: TRBV7-6; D: NA; size: NA; DNA: TGTGCCAGCAGTCTAGGTTCAACTAATGAAAAACTGTTTTTT; CDR3: CASSLGSTNEKLFF
J: TRBJ2-1; length: 11; V: TRBV7-9; D: NA; size: NA; DNA: TGTTCCAGCAGCTTTAACAATGAGCAGTTCTTC; CDR3: CSSSFNNEQFF
J: TRBJ1-5; length: 14; V: TRBV19; D: NA; size: NA; DNA: TGTGCCAGTAGTATCCGACAGGCTAATCAGCCCCAGCATTTT; CDR3: CASSIRQANQPQHF
J: TRBJ2-2; length: 15; V: TRBV7-9; D: TRBD2; size: NA; DNA: TGTGCCAGCAGGACTAGCGGGACGAACACCGGGGAGCTGTTTTTT; CDR3: CASRTSGTNTGELFF
J: TRBJ2-7; length: 19; V: TRBV28; D: TRBD1; size: NA; DNA: TGTGCCAGCAGACCCTCTGGGACAGGGGGCCCAGGGGTTGATAGGGAGCAGTACTTC; CDR3: CASRPSGTGGPGVDREQYF
J: TRBJ1-1; length: 13; V: TRBV7-6; D: NA; size: NA; DNA: TGTGCCAGCAGTAGACTAACGAACACTGAAGCTTTCTTT; CDR3: CASSRLTNTEAFF
J: TRBJ1-5; length: 18; V: TRBV6-1; D: NA; size: few; DNA: TGTGCCAGCAGTGGGGGCGGCGGGGGAAGAAATAGCAATCAGCCCCAGCATTTT; CDR3: CASSGGGGGRNSNQPQHF
J: TRBJ1-2; length: 12; V: TRBV5-6; D: NA; size: NA; DNA: TGTGCCAGCAGCGCCCCCAGCTATGGCTACACCTTC; CDR3: CASSAPSYGYTF
J: TRBJ2-5; length: 14; V: TRBV5-1; D: TRBD1; size: NA; DNA: TGCGCCAGCAGCACCCGGACAGGCCCAGAGACCCAGTACTTC; CDR3: CASSTRTGPETQYF
J: TRBJ1-4; length: 16; V: TRBV7-8; D: TRBD1; size: NA; DNA: TGTGCCAGCAGCCCCCGAGGGGGCGTAGCTAATGAAAAACTGTTTTTT; CDR3: CASSPRGGVANEKLFF
J: TRBJ2-1; length: 13; V: TRBV10-3; D: TRBD1; size: NA; DNA: TGTGCCATCAGTGCCCAGGGACAGGATGAGCAGTTCTTC; CDR3: CAISAQGQDEQFF
J: TRBJ2-3; length: 16; V: TRBV7-8; D: TRBD2; size: NA; DNA: TGTGCCAGCAGCCCCATAGGGACTAGCAGCACAGATACGCAGTATTTT; CDR3: CASSPIGTSSTDTQYF
J: TRBJ1-4; length: 12; V: TRBV5-6; D: TRBD1; size: NA; DNA: TGTGCCAGCAGCTGGGGGACAGGGGCACTGTTTTTT; CDR3: CASSWGTGALFF
J: TRBJ2-1; length: 13; V: TRBV2; D: TRBD1; size: many; DNA: TGTGCCAGCAGTGAAGGGACAGGGGATGAGCAGTTCTTC; CDR3: CASSEGTGDEQFF
J: TRBJ2-3; length: 15; V: TRBV11-2; D: TRBD2; size: few; DNA: TGTGCCAGCAGCTCAATCGGGACTAGCTCAGATACGCAGTATTTT; CDR3: CASSSIGTSSDTQYF
J: TRBJ2-3; length: 16; V: TRBV9; D: TRBD2; size: few; DNA: TGTGCCAGCAGCGAGAGAAGCGGGGCTAGCACAGATACGCAGTATTTT; CDR3: CASSERSGASTDTQYF